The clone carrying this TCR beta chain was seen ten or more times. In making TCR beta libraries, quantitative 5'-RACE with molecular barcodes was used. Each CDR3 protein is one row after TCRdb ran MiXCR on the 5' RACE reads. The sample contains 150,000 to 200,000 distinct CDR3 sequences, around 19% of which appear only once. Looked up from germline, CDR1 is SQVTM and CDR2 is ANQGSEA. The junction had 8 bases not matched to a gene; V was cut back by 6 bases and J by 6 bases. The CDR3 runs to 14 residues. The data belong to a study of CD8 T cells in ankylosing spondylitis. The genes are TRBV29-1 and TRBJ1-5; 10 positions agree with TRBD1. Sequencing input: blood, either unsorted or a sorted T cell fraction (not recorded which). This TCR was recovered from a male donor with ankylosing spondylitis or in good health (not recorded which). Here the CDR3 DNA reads TGCAGCGTAGTGACAGGGGGCTTTGGTCAGCCCCAGCATTTT. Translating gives CSVVTGGFGQPQHF. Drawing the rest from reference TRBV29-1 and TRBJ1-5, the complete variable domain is SAVISQKPSRDICQRGTSLTIQCQVDSQVTMMFWYRQQPGQSLTLIATANQGSEATYESGFVIDKFPISRPNLTFSTLTVSNMSPEDSSIYLCSVVTGGFGQPQHFGDGTRLSIL.